This entry describes one T cell receptor (beta chain). The antigen is unknown. This entry belongs to a study of cytomegalovirus exposure and HLA in healthy donors. Study-level points and caveats: The later analysis indicated that the majority of CMV-associated TCR beta chains appeared HLA-restricted. Altogether, some 170 TCR beta chains were recorded as cytomegalovirus-associated. With later analysis, a missense DCLRE1C variant became linked to TCR beta V- and J-gene trimming.

Primers: 60 Vbeta forward and 13 Jbeta reverse. Profiling relied on immunoSEQ multiplex PCR, and the TCRdb table lists in-frame clones only, not all of them. This table has approximately 200,000 clones, about 80% appearing once. This clonotype originated in a woman younger than 30 in good health and CMV-seropositive. The specimen was PBMCs.

The CDR3 coding sequence is TGTGCCAGTAACCCTTCGACTAGCGCCTCAGGGAGGGAGCTGTTTTTT. Protein product: CASNPSTSASGRELFF. This chain joins TRBV19 and TRBJ2-2; 8 bases fit TRBD2. CDR3 length: 16 amino acids. Germline loops: CDR1 LNHDA, CDR2 SQIVND (reference sequence). V lost 7 bases, J lost 9 bases, and 16 bases stayed unmatched.